This T cell receptor (beta chain) was documented in a study of T cells in Graves' hyperthyroidism and ophthalmopathy. Details on this clonotype: Its target is unknown.

CDR3 length equals 15 residues. Germline V gene sequence: CDR1 SGDLS, CDR2 YYNGEE. Trimming left V 1 base short and J 4 bases short, with 11 bases between. Researchers took RNA transcripts and amplified the TCR beta CDR3 regions from them. The HTBI set primed first-round TCR CDR3 RT-PCR. TCRdb re-called the multiplex PCR reads with MiXCR, one entry per CDR3 protein. The sample shows 450,000 to 650,000 distinct CDR3 sequences, 20% to 25% of them seen only once. Study findings and constraints: Also found in blood were most expanded thyroid clonotypes above 0.001.

Sequenced input: blood. J is TRBJ2-2 and V is TRBV9; D uncertain. The TCR originated in a man between 18 and 29 years old with Graves' hyperthyroidism. The CDR3: CASSVTQLLTGELFF. For the CDR3, the DNA is TGTGCCAGCAGCGTAACCCAGCTACTCACCGGGGAGCTGTTTTTT.